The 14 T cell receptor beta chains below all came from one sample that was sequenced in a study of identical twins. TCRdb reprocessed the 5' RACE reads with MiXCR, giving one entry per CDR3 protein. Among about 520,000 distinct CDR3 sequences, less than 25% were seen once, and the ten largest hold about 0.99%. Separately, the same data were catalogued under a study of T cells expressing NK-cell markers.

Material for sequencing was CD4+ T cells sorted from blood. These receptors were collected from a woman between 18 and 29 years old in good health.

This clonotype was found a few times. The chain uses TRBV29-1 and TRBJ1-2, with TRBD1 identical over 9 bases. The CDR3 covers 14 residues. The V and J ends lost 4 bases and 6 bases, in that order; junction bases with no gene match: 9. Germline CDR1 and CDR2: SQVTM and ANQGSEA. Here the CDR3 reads CSVVSTGTGNGYTF. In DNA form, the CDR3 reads TGCAGCGTTGTGTCAACCGGGACAGGGAATGGCTACACCTTC.

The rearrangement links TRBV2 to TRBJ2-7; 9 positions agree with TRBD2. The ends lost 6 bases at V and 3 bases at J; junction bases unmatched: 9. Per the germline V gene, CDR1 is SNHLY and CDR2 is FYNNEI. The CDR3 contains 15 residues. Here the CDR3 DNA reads TGTGCCAGCAGCGTCCAAGCGGGAGGAAACTACGAGCAGTACTTC. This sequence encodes CASSVQAGGNYEQYF.

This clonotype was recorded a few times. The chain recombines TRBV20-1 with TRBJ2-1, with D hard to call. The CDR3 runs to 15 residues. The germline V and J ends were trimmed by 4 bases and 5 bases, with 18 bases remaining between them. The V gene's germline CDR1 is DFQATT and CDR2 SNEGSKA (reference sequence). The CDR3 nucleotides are TGCAGTGCTAAAATACCCCCCCATAGCCACAATGAGCAGTTCTTC. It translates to CSAKIPPHSHNEQFF.

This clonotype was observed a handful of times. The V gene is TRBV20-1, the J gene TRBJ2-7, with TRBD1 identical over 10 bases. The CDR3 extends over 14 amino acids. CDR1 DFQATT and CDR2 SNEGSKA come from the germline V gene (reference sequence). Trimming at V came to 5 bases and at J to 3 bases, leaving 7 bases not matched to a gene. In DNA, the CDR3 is TGCAGTGCTGGAACCGGGACAGGGGTCTACGAGCAGTACTTC. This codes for CSAGTGTGVYEQYF.

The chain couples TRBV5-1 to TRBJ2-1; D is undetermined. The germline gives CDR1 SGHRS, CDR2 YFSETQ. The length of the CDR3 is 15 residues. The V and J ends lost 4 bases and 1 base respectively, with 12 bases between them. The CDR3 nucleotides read TGCGCCAGCAGCACCGACGGGCGGTCCTACAATGAGCAGTTCTTC. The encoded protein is CASSTDGRSYNEQFF.

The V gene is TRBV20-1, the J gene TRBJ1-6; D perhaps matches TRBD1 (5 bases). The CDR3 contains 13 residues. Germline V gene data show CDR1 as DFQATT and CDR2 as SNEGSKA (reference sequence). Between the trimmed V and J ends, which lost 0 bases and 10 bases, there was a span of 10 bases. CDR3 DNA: TGCAGTGCTAGAGAGTCAGGGAGCTCACCCCTCCACTTT. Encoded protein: CSARESGSSPLHF.

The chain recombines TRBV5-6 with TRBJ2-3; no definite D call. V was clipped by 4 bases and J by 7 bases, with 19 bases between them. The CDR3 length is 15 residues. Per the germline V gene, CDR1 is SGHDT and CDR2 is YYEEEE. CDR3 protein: CASSRQAGSSNTQYF. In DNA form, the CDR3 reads TGTGCCAGCAGCCGGCAGGCTGGGTCCTCCAATACGCAGTATTTT.

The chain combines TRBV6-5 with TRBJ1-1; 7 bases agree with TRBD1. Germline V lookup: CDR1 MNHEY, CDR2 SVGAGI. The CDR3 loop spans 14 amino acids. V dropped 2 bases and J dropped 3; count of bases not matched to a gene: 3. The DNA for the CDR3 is TGTGCCAGCAGTTACGAGGACAGGTACACTGAAGCTTTCTTT. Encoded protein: CASSYEDRYTEAFF.

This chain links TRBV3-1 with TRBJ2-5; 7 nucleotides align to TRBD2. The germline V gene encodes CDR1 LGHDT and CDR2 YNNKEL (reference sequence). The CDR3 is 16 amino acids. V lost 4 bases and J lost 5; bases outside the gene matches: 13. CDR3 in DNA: TGTGCCAGCAGCCCCCTCGCGGGAGTCTTCTTCGAGACCCAGTACTTC. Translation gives CASSPLAGVFFETQYF.

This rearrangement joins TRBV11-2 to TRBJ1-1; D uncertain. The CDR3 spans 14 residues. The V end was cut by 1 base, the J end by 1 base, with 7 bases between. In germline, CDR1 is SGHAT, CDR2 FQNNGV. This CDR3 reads CASSLVVQNTEAFF. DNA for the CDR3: TGTGCCAGCAGCTTAGTGGTCCAGAACACTGAAGCTTTCTTT.

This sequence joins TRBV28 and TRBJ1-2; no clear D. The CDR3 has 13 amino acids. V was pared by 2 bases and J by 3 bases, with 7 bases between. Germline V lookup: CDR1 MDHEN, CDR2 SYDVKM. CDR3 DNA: TGTGCCAGCAGTTTAACAGCCTACTATGGCTACACCTTC. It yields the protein CASSLTAYYGYTF.

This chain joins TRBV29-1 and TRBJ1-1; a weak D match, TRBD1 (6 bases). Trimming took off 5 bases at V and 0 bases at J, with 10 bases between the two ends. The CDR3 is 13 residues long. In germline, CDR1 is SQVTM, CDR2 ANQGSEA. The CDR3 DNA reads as TGCAGCGTTAATGGACAGCTGAACACTGAAGCTTTCTTT. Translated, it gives CSVNGQLNTEAFF.

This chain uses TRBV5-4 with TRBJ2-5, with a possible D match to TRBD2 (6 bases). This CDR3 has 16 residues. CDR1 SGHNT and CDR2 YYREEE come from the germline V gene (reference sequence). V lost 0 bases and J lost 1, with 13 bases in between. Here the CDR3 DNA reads TGTGCCAGCAGCTTGGGGGCTTACGGGGGCCAAGAGACCCAGTACTTC. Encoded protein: CASSLGAYGGQETQYF.

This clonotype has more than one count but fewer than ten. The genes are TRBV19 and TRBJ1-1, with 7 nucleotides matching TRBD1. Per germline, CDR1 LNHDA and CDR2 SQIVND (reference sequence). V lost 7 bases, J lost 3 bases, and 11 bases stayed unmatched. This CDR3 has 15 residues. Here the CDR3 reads CASKAHGQADTEAFF. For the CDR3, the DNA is TGTGCCAGTAAGGCCCACGGACAGGCGGACACTGAAGCTTTCTTT.